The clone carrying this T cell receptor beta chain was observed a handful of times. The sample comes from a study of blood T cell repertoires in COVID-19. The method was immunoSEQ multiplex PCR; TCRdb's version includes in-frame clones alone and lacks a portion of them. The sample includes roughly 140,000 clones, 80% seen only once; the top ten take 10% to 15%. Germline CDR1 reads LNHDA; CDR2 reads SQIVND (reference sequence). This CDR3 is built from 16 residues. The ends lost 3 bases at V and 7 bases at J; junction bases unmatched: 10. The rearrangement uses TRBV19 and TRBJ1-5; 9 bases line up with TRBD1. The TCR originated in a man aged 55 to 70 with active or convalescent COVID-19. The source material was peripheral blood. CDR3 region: CASSISGTGSRQPQHF. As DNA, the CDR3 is TGTGCCAGTAGTATTTCGGGGACAGGGTCCAGGCAGCCCCAGCATTTT.